This T cell receptor beta chain derives from a study of blood T cells in healthy people across ages. Study-level findings and limits: No conclusive comparison of naive versus antigen-experienced cells was possible with unsorted PBMCs. CMV status of donors was unknown, possibly confounding expanded clonotype changes. Diversity was higher, and naive CD4+ cells more numerous, in long-lived donors than in aged donors.

On this clonotype itself: Its antigen remains unidentified.

The second PCR ran roughly 6 to 12 cycles with a sample-barcoded 5' primer and J-beta primers. A tag from a template-switch adaptor with 12 random nucleotides marked each cDNA molecule. Via MiXCR, TCRdb re-called the 5' RACE reads, giving one row per CDR3 protein. The data hold about 770,000 distinct CDR3 sequences, with around 45% observed a single time. This CDR3 is built from 16 residues. Germline CDR1 MNHEY, CDR2 SVGAGI. The TCR originated in a man in his sixties in good health. Input material: blood. The chain is built from TRBV6-5 and TRBJ2-7, with 13 positions matching TRBD2. The tail of the sequence fits TRBJ2-5 better, so the J call may be wrong. DNA for the CDR3: TGTGCCAGCAGTTACAAGGGACTAGCGGGGCGTGGGACCCAGTACTTC. Its translation: CASSYKGLAGRGTQYF.